A selection of T cell receptor beta chains follows, all from one sample in a study of T cell responses to AZD1222 COVID-19 vaccine. Clones were read by immunoSEQ multiplex PCR, and TCRdb kept only the in-frame ones, dropping some. The sample comprises roughly 99,000 clones, about 89% of which are singletons, and about 7% rests with the top ten. The sequences come from peripheral blood, collected on day 0 of AZD1222 vaccination. All receptors derive from an adult in good health. Both conserved end residues are part of each CDR3. Each record gives: J gene, V gene, D gene, clone size, CDR3 protein, CDR3 DNA. The D gene is left open where the match is weak. Size tells how often a clone was seen (once, few, many) or the class of an expanded clone, and some rows leave it out.

j_gene: TRBJ1-6; v_gene: TRBV12-3/TRBV12-4; d_gene: -; abundance: -; CDR3aa: CASSPGPNSPLHF; CDR3nt: TGTGCCAGCAGTCCAGGGCCTAATTCACCCCTCCACTTT
j_gene: TRBJ1-4; v_gene: TRBV7-2; d_gene: -; abundance: -; CDR3aa: CASSLAGLGEKLFF; CDR3nt: TGTGCCAGCAGCCTGGCGGGACTCGGTGAAAAACTGTTTTTT
j_gene: TRBJ1-1; v_gene: TRBV6-5; d_gene: -; abundance: -; CDR3aa: CASSDRMNTEAFF; CDR3nt: TGTGCCAGCAGCGATCGCATGAACACTGAAGCTTTCTTT
j_gene: TRBJ2-1; v_gene: TRBV27; d_gene: -; abundance: -; CDR3aa: CASRLALYSEQFF; CDR3nt: TGTGCCAGCAGACTAGCCCTTTACAGTGAGCAGTTCTTC
j_gene: TRBJ2-7; v_gene: TRBV6-2/TRBV6-3; d_gene: -; abundance: -; CDR3aa: CASSRGAEYEQYF; CDR3nt: TGTGCCAGCAGCCGCGGAGCGGAATACGAGCAGTACTTC
j_gene: TRBJ2-5; v_gene: TRBV7-2; d_gene: TRBD2; abundance: -; CDR3aa: CASSLGGGSETQYF; CDR3nt: TGTGCCAGCAGCTTAGGGGGGGGTAGTGAGACCCAGTACTTC
j_gene: TRBJ1-3; v_gene: TRBV7-2; d_gene: -; abundance: -; CDR3aa: CASSLGGEYTIYF; CDR3nt: TGTGCCAGCAGCTTAGGGGGGGAGTACACCATATATTTT
j_gene: TRBJ2-5; v_gene: TRBV4-2; d_gene: -; abundance: -; CDR3aa: CASSQGGNSETQYF; CDR3nt: TGTGCCAGCAGCCAAGGAGGTAACTCAGAGACCCAGTACTTC
j_gene: TRBJ1-1; v_gene: TRBV5-1; d_gene: -; abundance: -; CDR3aa: CASSFGAGKGEAFF; CDR3nt: TGCGCCAGCAGCTTCGGGGCAGGGAAAGGTGAAGCTTTCTTT
j_gene: TRBJ1-1; v_gene: TRBV7-2; d_gene: -; abundance: -; CDR3aa: CASSFDRIGAFF; CDR3nt: TGTGCCAGCAGCTTCGACCGTATTGGAGCTTTCTTT
j_gene: TRBJ1-2; v_gene: TRBV7-9; d_gene: -; abundance: -; CDR3aa: CASSSFLGWSNYGYTF; CDR3nt: TGTGCCAGCAGCTCATTCTTGGGGTGGTCCAACTATGGCTACACCTTC
j_gene: TRBJ1-3; v_gene: TRBV7-2; d_gene: -; abundance: -; CDR3aa: CASSSEDMPGNTIYF; CDR3nt: TGTGCCAGCAGCTCCGAGGACATGCCGGGAAACACCATATATTTT
j_gene: TRBJ2-2; v_gene: TRBV9; d_gene: TRBD2; abundance: -; CDR3aa: CASSEGLNPTGELFF; CDR3nt: TGTGCCAGCAGCGAGGGACTAAACCCCACCGGGGAGCTGTTTTTT
j_gene: TRBJ2-1; v_gene: TRBV19; d_gene: TRBD2; abundance: -; CDR3aa: CASSLTSGRAFGEQFF; CDR3nt: TGTGCCAGTAGCCTCACTAGCGGGAGGGCCTTTGGTGAGCAGTTCTTC
j_gene: TRBJ1-5; v_gene: TRBV10-1; d_gene: TRBD1; abundance: -; CDR3aa: CASSDVPGQGEGNQPQHF; CDR3nt: TGCGCCAGCAGTGATGTCCCGGGACAGGGGGAGGGCAATCAGCCCCAGCATTTT
j_gene: TRBJ2-1; v_gene: TRBV18; d_gene: -; abundance: -; CDR3aa: CASSPGPSSYNEQFF; CDR3nt: TGTGCCAGCTCACCAGGGCCCAGCTCCTACAATGAGCAGTTCTTC
j_gene: TRBJ2-6; v_gene: TRBV30; d_gene: -; abundance: -; CDR3aa: CAWAAGGANVLTF; CDR3nt: TGTGCCTGGGCCGCGGGGGGGGCCAACGTCCTGACTTTC
j_gene: TRBJ2-1; v_gene: TRBV4-2; d_gene: TRBD2; abundance: once; CDR3aa: CASSRAGDYNEQFF; CDR3nt: TGTGCCAGCAGCCGAGCGGGAGACTACAATGAGCAGTTCTTC
j_gene: TRBJ1-4; v_gene: TRBV19; d_gene: TRBD1; abundance: -; CDR3aa: CASRGQGNEKLFF; CDR3nt: TGTGCCAGCCGGGGACAGGGAAATGAAAAACTGTTTTTT
j_gene: TRBJ1-4; v_gene: TRBV5-1; d_gene: TRBD1; abundance: -; CDR3aa: CASSTGTAGEKLFF; CDR3nt: TGCGCCAGCAGTACCGGGACAGCGGGTGAAAAACTGTTTTTT
j_gene: TRBJ2-1; v_gene: TRBV30; d_gene: TRBD2; abundance: -; CDR3aa: CAWTHSGSVDNEQFF; CDR3nt: TGTGCCTGGACCCATAGCGGGAGTGTGGACAATGAGCAGTTCTTC
j_gene: TRBJ2-7; v_gene: TRBV2; d_gene: -; abundance: -; CDR3aa: CASSDPGTGTVSEQYF; CDR3nt: TGTGCCAGCAGTGATCCCGGCACCGGGACTGTCTCCGAGCAGTACTTC
j_gene: TRBJ2-1; v_gene: TRBV5-6; d_gene: TRBD1; abundance: few; CDR3aa: CASSRTGRNEQFF; CDR3nt: TGTGCCAGCAGCCGGACAGGGAGGAATGAGCAGTTCTTC
j_gene: TRBJ2-7; v_gene: TRBV5-1; d_gene: TRBD1; abundance: -; CDR3aa: CASTGAYEQYF; CDR3nt: TGCGCCAGTACAGGGGCGTACGAGCAGTACTTC
j_gene: TRBJ1-2; v_gene: TRBV3-1/TRBV3-2; d_gene: -; abundance: -; CDR3aa: CASSPSGGGTGYGYTF; CDR3nt: TGTGCCAGCAGCCCGTCCGGGGGGGGGACCGGCTATGGCTACACCTTC
j_gene: TRBJ2-7; v_gene: TRBV6-5; d_gene: -; abundance: -; CDR3aa: CASTRRPLIYEQYF; CDR3nt: TGTGCCAGCACCAGGAGACCTCTTATCTACGAGCAGTACTTC
j_gene: TRBJ2-2; v_gene: TRBV4-2; d_gene: -; abundance: -; CDR3aa: CASSRRAGELFF; CDR3nt: TGTGCCAGCAGCCGTAGGGCCGGGGAGCTGTTTTTT
j_gene: TRBJ2-7; v_gene: TRBV4-3; d_gene: -; abundance: -; CDR3aa: CASSQRESGGEQYF; CDR3nt: TGCGCCAGCAGCCAGAGGGAGAGTGGTGGCGAGCAGTACTTC